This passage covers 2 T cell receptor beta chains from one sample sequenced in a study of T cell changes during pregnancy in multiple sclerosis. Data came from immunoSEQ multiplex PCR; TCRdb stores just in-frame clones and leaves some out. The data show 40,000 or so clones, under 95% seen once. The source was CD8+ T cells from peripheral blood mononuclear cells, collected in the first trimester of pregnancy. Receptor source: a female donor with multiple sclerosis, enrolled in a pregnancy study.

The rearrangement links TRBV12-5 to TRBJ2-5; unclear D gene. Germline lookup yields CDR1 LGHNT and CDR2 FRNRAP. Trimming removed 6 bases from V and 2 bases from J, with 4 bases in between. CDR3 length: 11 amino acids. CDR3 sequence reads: CASGPQETQYF. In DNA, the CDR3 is TGTGCTAGTGGCCCTCAAGAGACCCAGTACTTC.

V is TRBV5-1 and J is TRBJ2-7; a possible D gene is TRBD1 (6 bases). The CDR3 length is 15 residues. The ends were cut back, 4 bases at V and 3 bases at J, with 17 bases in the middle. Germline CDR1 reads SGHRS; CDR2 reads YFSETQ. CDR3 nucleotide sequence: TGCGCCAGCAGCGACTCCCGTACAGGGATCTACGAGCAGTACTTC. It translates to CASSDSRTGIYEQYF.